This TCR beta chain originates from a study of multiple sclerosis patients with progressive multifocal leukoencephalopathy. Concerning this clone itself: Its antigen is still unknown.

Method: immunoSEQ multiplex PCR; TCRdb's copy keeps in-frame clones and lacks some. Of around 25,000 clones listed, under 95% are singletons. Study-wide results and caveats: At PML onset, no shared TRBV or TRBJ gene usage was seen. Less diverse TRB repertoires were suggested in most PML patients.

Time point denoted: around 13 months of natalizumab therapy. Every listed patient previously received interferon beta; all PML patients were women. Germline-derived CDR1 and CDR2 are LGHNA and YSLEER. Trimming shortened V by 0 bases and J by 1 base, and 15 bases separated the two germline ends. The CDR3 runs to 17 residues. The V and J genes are TRBV4-3 and TRBJ2-5; D may be TRBD2 (5 bases). This specimen was PBMCs, taken from a patient treated with natalizumab. This TCR was recovered from a man aged 30 to 45 with multiple sclerosis. This CDR3 is CASSQDLMWTGQETQYF. Written as DNA, the CDR3 is TGCGCCAGCAGCCAAGATCTTATGTGGACTGGCCAAGAGACCCAGTACTTC.